Listed here are 31 T cell receptor beta chains from one sample, sequenced in a study of OX40 agonist ivuxolimab in advanced cancers. Profiling relied on immunoSEQ multiplex PCR, and the TCRdb table lists in-frame clones only, not all of them. The table includes about 79,000 clones, around 86% detected once. This specimen was CD4+ or CD8+ T cells sorted from blood, taken in a trial of the OX40 agonist ivuxolimab. The source is an adult with an advanced solid tumor such as melanoma, head and neck, liver or kidney cancer.

This clone appeared a few times. The rearrangement joins TRBV7-3 to TRBJ1-3, with a weak D call TRBD1 (5 bases). Germline V CDR1 and CDR2: SGHTA, FQGTGA. Trimming shortened V by 3 bases and J by 1 base, and 10 bases separated the two germline ends. The CDR3 length is 15 residues. Here the CDR3 reads CASSFNGASGNTIYF. DNA for the CDR3: TGTGCCAGCAGCTTTAACGGGGCTTCTGGAAACACCATATATTTT.

This clone was seen only a few times. The V gene is TRBV19, the J gene TRBJ1-1; D uncertain. Germline CDR1 reads LNHDA; CDR2 reads SQIVND (reference sequence). Between the trimmed V and J ends, which lost 2 bases and 2 bases, there was a span of 6 bases. This CDR3 has 13 amino acids. Here the CDR3 reads CASSINRNTEAFF. The CDR3 region has the DNA TGTGCCAGTAGTATAAACAGAAACACTGAAGCTTTCTTT.

The chain couples TRBV7-9 to TRBJ2-1; 9 nucleotides agree with TRBD1. From germline, CDR1 is SEHNR and CDR2 FQNEAQ (reference sequence). The CDR3 is 15 amino acids. V dropped 4 bases and J dropped 4; count of bases not matched to a gene: 5. CDR3 region: CASSSGGTGYNEQFF. The DNA for the CDR3 is TGTGCCAGCAGCTCCGGGGGGACAGGGTACAATGAGCAGTTCTTC.

The genes are TRBV5-4 and TRBJ2-7; tentative D call: TRBD1 (6 bases). Trimming shortened V by 1 base and J by 2 bases, and 19 bases separated the two germline ends. CDR1 is SGHNT, CDR2 YYREEE, per germline (reference sequence). This CDR3 contains 17 residues. The CDR3 is CASSLFRYRDNTYEQYF. The CDR3 region has the DNA TGTGCCAGCAGCTTGTTTCGCTACCGGGACAACACCTACGAGCAGTACTTC.

V and J are TRBV10-3 and TRBJ2-3; D is unclear. Germline CDR1 and CDR2: ENHRY and SYGVKD. The V end lost 3 bases, the J end lost 4 bases, and 5 bases lay between the germline ends. This CDR3 has 12 residues. For the CDR3, the DNA is TGTGCCATCAGTGACCAAGCAGATACGCAGTATTTT. This gives the protein CAISDQADTQYF.

This chain connects TRBV6-6 to TRBJ2-7, with D uncertain. V lost 0 bases and J 0 bases, leaving 9 bases between the germline ends. CDR1 MNHNY and CDR2 SVGAGI come from the germline V gene (reference sequence). This CDR3 has 15 residues. Here the CDR3 reads CASSYSLQLSYEQYF. As DNA, the CDR3 is TGTGCCAGCAGTTACTCGTTACAGCTCTCCTACGAGCAGTACTTC.

The genes are TRBV18 and TRBJ2-3; 8 bases align to TRBD1. Germline V gives CDR1 KGHSH, CDR2 LQKENI. J gave up 3 bases and V 3 bases, and 2 bases lay outside the gene matches. The CDR3 is 14 amino acids. The CDR3 coding sequence is TGTGCCAGCTCACCGGACAGGGTTACAGATACGCAGTATTTT. Its protein is CASSPDRVTDTQYF.

This clone has only one observation. The V gene is TRBV5-1, the J gene TRBJ2-1; the match to TRBD2 covers 10 bases. The ends lost 4 bases at V and 7 bases at J; junction bases unmatched: 11. Germline-derived CDR1 and CDR2 are SGHRS and YFSETQ. The length of the CDR3 is 16 residues. CDR3 nucleotides: TGCGCCAGCAGCCTAGCGGGGGTAAGCCTTGGGAATGAGCAGTTCTTC. This sequence encodes CASSLAGVSLGNEQFF.

This sequence joins TRBV30 and TRBJ1-5; unclear D gene. CDR3 length equals 13 residues. Looked up from germline, CDR1 is GTSNPN and CDR2 is SVGIG (reference sequence). Trimming stripped 0 bases from V and 2 bases from J, with 5 bases between. The CDR3 sequence: CAWSVQGNQPQHF. The CDR3 nucleotides are TGTGCCTGGAGTGTCCAGGGCAATCAGCCCCAGCATTTT.

J is TRBJ2-7 and V is TRBV13; D may be TRBD1 or TRBD2 (6 bases each). The CDR3 is made up of 13 amino acids. Germline values: CDR1 PRHDT, CDR2 FYEKMQ (reference sequence). Between the trimmed V and J ends, which lost 6 bases and 0 bases, there was a span of 9 bases. The CDR3 bases are TGTGCCAGCAGTCGGGGGCGCTCCTACGAGCAGTACTTC. It is translated as CASSRGRSYEQYF.

V is TRBV19 and J is TRBJ2-4; TRBD1 or TRBD2 may be the D gene (5 bases each). V lost 6 bases to trimming and J lost 0 bases, with 24 bases between them. Germline V lookup: CDR1 LNHDA, CDR2 SQIVND (reference sequence). The CDR3 has 19 amino acids. The CDR3 sequence: CASSRSSGQVLSAKNIQYF. In DNA, the CDR3 is TGTGCCAGTAGCCGAAGTTCGGGGCAGGTCCTTTCAGCCAAAAACATTCAGTACTTC.

The chain recombines TRBV6-1 with TRBJ2-3; 10 bases fit TRBD2. V gave up 4 bases and J gave up 0 bases; unmatched junction bases: 4. There are 16 residues in the CDR3. Germline values: CDR1 MNHNS, CDR2 SASEGT. This chain's CDR3 is CASSVLSGRSTDTQYF. DNA for the CDR3: TGTGCCAGCAGTGTCCTTAGCGGGAGGAGCACAGATACGCAGTATTTT.

The rearrangement uses TRBV4-1 and TRBJ2-7; D may correspond to TRBD1 or TRBD2 (6 bases each). This CDR3 is 18 amino acids long. V was cut by 1 base and J by 2 bases, with 21 bases left in between. Per the germline V gene, CDR1 is MGHRA and CDR2 is YSYEKL. The CDR3 bases are TGCGCCAGCAGCCAAGGGGGATCGCGGGGCAGGGGACCCTACGAGCAGTACTTC. Its protein product is CASSQGGSRGRGPYEQYF.

On this clone: A junction boundary mismatches the germline segment, possibly from a read error. The rearrangement uses TRBV2 and TRBJ1-1; D is possibly TRBD1 (5 bases). The CDR3 covers 11 residues. Germline assignment: CDR1 SNHLY and CDR2 FYNNEI. Here the CDR3 reads CASTLLGQALF. The CDR3 nucleotides read TGTGCCAGCACGCTCCTGGGGCAGGCCCTGTTT.

This clone was counted a few times. The chain joins TRBV29-1 to TRBJ1-1, with D tentatively TRBD1 (6 bases). Germline V gene lookup returns CDR1 SQVTM and CDR2 ANQGSEA. V lost 7 bases to trimming and J lost 8 bases, with 11 bases between them. The CDR3 extends over 10 amino acids. CDR3: CSAFQGEAFF. The CDR3 DNA follows: TGCAGCGCATTCCAGGGGGAAGCTTTCTTT.

About this clone itself: An end of the junction does not agree with germline; a read error may underlie this. In the same sample, other DNA sequences code for this CDR3. V gene TRBV2 combines with J gene TRBJ1-2; D gene unclear. Germline V CDR1 and CDR2: SNHLY, FYNNEI. The CDR3 is made up of 14 amino acids. The chain's CDR3 is CASSEAYPNYGYTF. Here the CDR3 DNA reads TGTGCCAGCAGTGAAGCGTACCCGAACTACGGCTACACCTTC.

A single count supports this clone. The gene calls are TRBV23-1 and TRBJ2-5, with TRBD2 matching over 9 bases. TRBV23-1 is an open reading frame whose function is uncertain. Trimming at V came to 0 bases and at J to 5 bases, leaving 7 bases not matched to a gene. The CDR3 length is 16 residues. The CDR3 DNA reads TGCGCCAGCAGTCAATCGAGCCTAGCGGGGTCGGAGACCCAGTACTTC. This translates into CASSQSSLAGSETQYF.

The chain carries TRBV6-5 and TRBJ2-5; TRBD1 agrees at 8 bases. The J segment lost 5 bases and the V segment lost 4 bases, leaving 6 bases of the junction unmatched. CDR3 size: 14 residues. Per the germline V gene, CDR1 is MNHEY and CDR2 is SVGAGI. This chain's CDR3 is CASSSRQGSETQYF. The CDR3, as DNA: TGTGCCAGCAGTTCCCGACAGGGGAGCGAGACCCAGTACTTC.

This clone showed up just a few times. The chain is built from TRBV5-1 and TRBJ2-7; 8 bases line up with TRBD2. CDR1 and CDR2 (germline): SGHRS, YFSETQ. V gave up 0 bases and J gave up 2 bases; unmatched junction bases: 13. CDR3 length: 18 amino acids. CDR3 sequence: CASSLGTFGLAVTYEQYF. The DNA of the CDR3 is TGCGCCAGCAGCTTGGGCACCTTCGGACTAGCAGTAACCTACGAGCAGTACTTC.

The chain is built from TRBV4-3 and TRBJ2-7; D is perhaps TRBD2 (7 bases). V was shortened by 2 bases and J by 3 bases, with 14 bases between the two germline ends. The CDR3 has 15 residues. CDR1 and CDR2 (germline): LGHNA, YSLEER. The CDR3 sequence: CASSQLEGGSYEQYF. In DNA, the CDR3 is TGCGCCAGCAGCCAACTTGAGGGGGGGAGCTACGAGCAGTACTTC.

The CDR3 loop is CASTYGYGYTF. The CDR3 DNA sequence: TGTGCCAGCACTTATGGGTATGGCTACACCTTC. V and J are TRBV6-1 and TRBJ1-2, with D unclear. The germline CDR1 and CDR2 sequences are MNHNS and SASEGT. CDR3 length: 11 residues. Deletions cut 7 bases from V and 5 bases from J, with 8 bases between.

The J gene is TRBJ2-4, the V gene TRBV21-1. TRBV21-1 is labeled a pseudogene. The CDR3 covers 16 residues. CDR3 sequence: CASSPRPQVAKNIQYF. The CDR3 nucleotides are TGTGCCAGCTCCCCTCGCCCCCAAGTAGCCAAAAACATTCAGTACTTC.

The chain links TRBV7-3 to TRBJ2-1, with 9 bases fitting TRBD2. This CDR3 contains 15 residues. Per germline, CDR1 SGHTA and CDR2 FQGTGA. With V trimmed by 0 bases and J by 8 bases, 5 bases remained unmatched. The CDR3 here is CASSLTSGREYEQFF. The DNA of the CDR3 is TGTGCCAGCAGCTTAACTAGCGGGAGAGAGTATGAGCAGTTCTTC.

The chain carries TRBV5-5 and TRBJ2-7; D could derive from TRBD1 or TRBD2 (5 bases each). With 1 base removed from V and 2 bases from J, the gap between germline ends came to 16 bases. The germline gives CDR1 SGHKS, CDR2 YYEKEE (reference sequence). CDR3 length: 16 amino acids. The CDR3 DNA is TGTGCCAGCAGCTTGTCTTCGGGGCCGGGCCCCTACGAGCAGTACTTC. It codes for CASSLSSGPGPYEQYF.

The chain uses TRBV2 and TRBJ2-3; D may correspond to TRBD1 or TRBD2 (6 bases each). Germline V CDR1 and CDR2: SNHLY, FYNNEI. The CDR3 covers 14 residues. Trimming removed 3 bases from V and 4 bases from J, with 11 bases in between. CDR3 bases: TGTGCCAGCAGTGACCGGGGGCCCCCAGATACGCAGTATTTT. Residues: CASSDRGPPDTQYF.

The chain couples TRBV11-3 to TRBJ1-1; D gene ambiguous. The CDR3 sequence is 14 residues long. Germline CDR1 and CDR2: SGHNT and YENEEA. V lost 0 bases, J lost 0 bases, and 5 bases lay in between. The CDR3 here is CASSLDSMNTEAFF. The CDR3 bases are TGTGCCAGCAGCTTAGACAGTATGAACACTGAAGCTTTCTTT.

V is TRBV7-9 and J is TRBJ2-1; no clear D. The V gene's germline CDR1 is SEHNR and CDR2 FQNEAQ (reference sequence). V was shortened by 2 bases and J by 9 bases, with 11 bases between the two germline ends. The CDR3 has 13 amino acids. The CDR3 region is CASSLIGSGEQFF. The CDR3 nucleotides read TGTGCCAGCAGCTTAATAGGGTCGGGTGAGCAGTTCTTC.

The chain is built from TRBV30 and TRBJ1-2; 10 nucleotides agree with TRBD1. With 1 base clipped from V and 4 bases from J, the junction kept 3 bases outside the gene matches. Germline CDR1 reads GTSNPN; CDR2 reads SVGIG (reference sequence). This CDR3 comprises 14 residues. The chain's CDR3 is CAWSGQGAGYGYTF. Written as DNA, the CDR3 is TGTGCCTGGAGTGGACAGGGGGCAGGCTATGGCTACACCTTC.

In its sample, this clone was seen once. CDR3 amino acids: CASSSAHTDTQYF. CDR3 DNA: TGTGCCAGCAGCTCAGCCCACACAGATACGCAGTATTTT. This chain connects TRBV7-2 to TRBJ2-3; D is undetermined. The CDR3 totals 13 residues. V lost 4 bases and J lost 2, with 7 bases in between. The V gene's germline CDR1 is SGHTA and CDR2 FQGNSA.

This clone was seen just once. CDR3 sequence reads: CAIMRASGINNEQFF. The CDR3 coding sequence is TGTGCCATCATGCGGGCTAGCGGGATAAACAATGAGCAGTTCTTC. The chain uses TRBV10-3 and TRBJ2-1, with TRBD2 matching over 9 bases. This CDR3 is built from 15 residues. Trimming took 7 bases from V and 5 from J; bases not matched to a gene: 9. Per germline, CDR1 ENHRY and CDR2 SYGVKD.

The J gene is TRBJ2-2, the V gene TRBV13; 7 positions match TRBD2. V dropped 6 bases and J dropped 4; count of bases not matched to a gene: 11. The CDR3 consists of 16 residues. Germline CDR1 reads PRHDT; CDR2 reads FYEKMQ (reference sequence). CDR3 sequence reads: CASRPAGRGGTGELFF. In DNA form, the CDR3 reads TGTGCCAGCAGGCCAGCGGGACGTGGGGGCACCGGGGAGCTGTTTTTT.